A few counts support the clone carrying this TCR beta chain. Assay: immunoSEQ multiplex PCR; the TCRdb copy retains only in-frame clones and omits some. The sample consists of some 150,000 clones, about 90% of them appearing once. The CDR3 loop spans 17 amino acids. After removal of 4 bases from V and 3 bases from J, the junction contained 6 bases not matched to a gene. The germline CDR1 and CDR2 sequences are MDHEN and SYDVKM. The source of the sample is a study of blood T cell repertoires in COVID-19. The chain uses TRBV28 and TRBJ2-7, with TRBD2 identical over 16 bases. Sequenced sample: peripheral blood. This TCR derives from a man over 45 with active or convalescent COVID-19. The CDR3 protein is CASSSGTSGRAVYEQYF. In nucleotides, the CDR3 is TGTGCCAGCAGTTCCGGGACTAGCGGGAGGGCCGTCTACGAGCAGTACTTC. The full variable domain, with the rest looked up from reference TRBV28 and TRBJ2-7, is DVKVTQSSRYLVKRTGEKVFLECVQDMDHENMFWYRQDPGLGLRLIYFSYDVKMKEKGDIPEGYSVSREKKERFSLILESASTNQTSMYLCASSSGTSGRAVYEQYFGPGTRLTVT.